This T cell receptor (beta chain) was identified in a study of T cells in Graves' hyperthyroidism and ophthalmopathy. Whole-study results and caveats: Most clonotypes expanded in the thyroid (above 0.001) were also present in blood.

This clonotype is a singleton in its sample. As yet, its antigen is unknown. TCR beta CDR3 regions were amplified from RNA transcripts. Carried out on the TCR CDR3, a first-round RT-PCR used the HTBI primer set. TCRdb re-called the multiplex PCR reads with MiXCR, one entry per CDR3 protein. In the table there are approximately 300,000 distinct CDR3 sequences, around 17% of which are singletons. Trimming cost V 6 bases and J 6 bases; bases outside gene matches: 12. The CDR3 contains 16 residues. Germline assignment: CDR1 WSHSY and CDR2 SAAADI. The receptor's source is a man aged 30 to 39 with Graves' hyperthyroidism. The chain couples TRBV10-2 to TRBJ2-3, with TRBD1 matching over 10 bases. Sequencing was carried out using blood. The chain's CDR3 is CASRVGQGGLLDTQYF. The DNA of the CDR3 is TGCGCCAGCAGAGTTGGACAGGGGGGACTCTTGGATACGCAGTATTTT.